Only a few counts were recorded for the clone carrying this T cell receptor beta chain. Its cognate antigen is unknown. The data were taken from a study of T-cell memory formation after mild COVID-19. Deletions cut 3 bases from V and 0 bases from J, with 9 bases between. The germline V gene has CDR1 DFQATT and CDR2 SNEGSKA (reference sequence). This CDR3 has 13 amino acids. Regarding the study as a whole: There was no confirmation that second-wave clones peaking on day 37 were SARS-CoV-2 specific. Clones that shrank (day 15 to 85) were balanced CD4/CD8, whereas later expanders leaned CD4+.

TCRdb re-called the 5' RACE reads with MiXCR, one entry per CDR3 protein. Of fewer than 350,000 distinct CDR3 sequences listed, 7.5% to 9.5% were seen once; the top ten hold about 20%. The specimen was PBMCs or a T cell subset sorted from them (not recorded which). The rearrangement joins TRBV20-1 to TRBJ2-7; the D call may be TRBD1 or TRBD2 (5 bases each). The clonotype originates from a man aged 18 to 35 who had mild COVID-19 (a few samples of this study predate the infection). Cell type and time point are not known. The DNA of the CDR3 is TGCAGTGCTAGTCCAGGGAGCTCCTACGAGCAGTACTTC. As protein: CSASPGSSYEQYF.